This T cell receptor beta chain emerged from a study of blood T cell repertoires in COVID-19. About the research overall: T cells, B-cell-depleted T cells, or PBMCs supplied cDNA or gDNA.

The CDR3 covers 17 residues. Germline loops: CDR1 SGHRS, CDR2 YFSETQ. The trim removed 4 bases at V and 2 bases at J, leaving 6 bases unmatched. Followed over time, Seattle patients had been enrolled while infection was active. Original processing notes: Reference gene primer amplification gave nucleated cell count estimates. Data came from immunoSEQ multiplex PCR; TCRdb stores just in-frame clones and leaves some out. The V and J calls and clone size were taken over from that table, and D and trimming were inferred from the DNA. The sample shows a few hundred thousand clones, roughly 88% of them seen only once.

The TCR comes from a woman under 40 with COVID-19, enrolled during active disease. The specimen sequenced was peripheral blood. V gene TRBV5-1 combines with J gene TRBJ2-3; 14 bases are shared with TRBD2. CDR3 loop: CASSQGTSGGNTDTQYF. DNA of the CDR3: TGCGCCAGCAGCCAAGGGACTAGCGGGGGAAACACAGATACGCAGTATTTT.